This TCR beta chain derives from a study of identical twins. The CDR3 length is 15 residues. Between the trimmed V and J ends, which lost 7 bases and 3 bases, there was a span of 18 bases. About this clonotype itself: The antigen remains undetermined.

Overall study findings and caveats: The study found that models underestimated out-of-frame TCR alpha sharing in monozygotic twins. Fewer insertions marked abundant cord blood beta clonotypes; young adult naive trended weakly, memory not at all.

cDNA molecules carried unique molecular identifiers, and template switching added a universal primer site. Each CDR3 protein gets one entry after TCRdb re-called the 5' RACE reads with MiXCR. Counted here are 700,000 or so distinct CDR3 sequences, about 9.4% occurring once; the ten biggest clones make up 0.8% to 1%. The same sample was also used in a study of yellow fever vaccine responses in identical twins.

Sequencing was performed on PBMCs. The receptor's source is a young woman in good health. This chain links TRBV12-3 or TRBV12-4 with TRBJ1-2; the D gene is possibly TRBD1 (5 bases). The CDR3, as DNA: TGTGCCAGCACCTGGGGGGGGAGGAAGGACTATGGCTACACCTTC. Protein product: CASTWGGRKDYGYTF.